This passage covers 32 T cell receptor beta chains from one sample sequenced in a study of PD-L1 blockade in urothelial cancer. Time point in this sample: pretreatment peripheral blood. Clones were read by immunoSEQ multiplex PCR, and TCRdb kept only the in-frame ones, dropping some. The sample records some 65,000 clones, 81% being singletons. The specimen comprised PBMCs, sampled around atezolizumab (anti-PD-L1) treatment. The receptors were sampled from a man aged 65 to 85 with urothelial cancer.

This clone was observed a few times. This chain connects TRBV29-1 to TRBJ2-7; D might be TRBD1 (5 bases). There are 13 residues in the CDR3. In germline, CDR1 is SQVTM, CDR2 ANQGSEA. Trimming took off 4 bases at V and 2 bases at J, with 12 bases between the two ends. Here the CDR3 DNA reads TGCAGCGTTGTTAGGACAACTACCTACGAGCAGTACTTC. It translates to CSVVRTTTYEQYF.

This clone has a count of ten or more. This chain's CDR3 is CASKDSINYEQYF. In DNA, the CDR3 is TGTGCCAGCAAGGACTCAATCAACTACGAGCAGTACTTC. The chain combines TRBV2 with TRBJ2-7; a weak D match, TRBD2 (5 bases). V lost 7 bases and J lost 3, with 13 bases in between. Germline V CDR1 and CDR2: SNHLY, FYNNEI. The CDR3 totals 13 residues. The full variable domain, completed using reference TRBV2 and TRBJ2-7, is EPEVTQTPSHQVTQMGQEVILRCVPISNHLYFYWYRQILGQKVEFLVSFYNNEISEKSEIFDDQFSVERPDGSNFTLKIRSTKLEDSAMYFCASKDSINYEQYFGPGTRLTVT.

V usage is TRBV14 and J usage is TRBJ2-7; D possibly corresponds to TRBD1 (5 bases). Germline V gene sequence: CDR1 SGHDN, CDR2 FVKESK. The CDR3 contains 15 residues. V lost 7 bases to trimming and J lost 0 bases, with 16 bases between them. The CDR3 nucleotides are TGTGCCAGCACCCGAACTGGGGCCTACTCCTACGAGCAGTACTTC. Translated, it gives CASTRTGAYSYEQYF.

The chain combines TRBV25-1 with TRBJ2-5, with D perhaps matching TRBD2 (5 bases). Germline V gives CDR1 MGHDK, CDR2 SYGVNS. This CDR3 region has 14 residues. V shed 1 base and J shed 2 bases, with 8 bases lying between them. CDR3 sequence (DNA): TGTGCCAGCAGTGAATTGTGGGAGCAAGAGACCCAGTACTTC. Translated, it gives CASSELWEQETQYF.

This clone was seen a single time. The chain carries TRBV2 and TRBJ2-5, with TRBD1 identical over 9 bases. V shed 6 bases, J shed 2 bases, and the junction held 4 bases outside the gene matches. The CDR3 is 14 residues long. CDR1 is SNHLY, CDR2 FYNNEI, per germline. In DNA form, the CDR3 reads TGTGCCAGCAGGGACGACAGGGGGCAAGAGACCCAGTACTTC. Its translation: CASRDDRGQETQYF. The entire variable domain, with the rest obtained from reference TRBV2 and TRBJ2-5, is as follows: EPEVTQTPSHQVTQMGQEVILRCVPISNHLYFYWYRQILGQKVEFLVSFYNNEISEKSEIFDDQFSVERPDGSNFTLKIRSTKLEDSAMYFCASRDDRGQETQYFGPGTRLLVL.

The chain recombines TRBV5-1 with TRBJ2-1; D is perhaps TRBD2 (6 bases). CDR3 length equals 14 residues. Trimming shortened V by 0 bases and J by 7 bases, and 11 bases separated the two germline ends. CDR1 SGHRS and CDR2 YFSETQ come from the germline V gene. CDR3 region: CASSLGTTLNEQFF. The CDR3 nucleotides are TGCGCCAGCAGCTTGGGGACTACCCTGAATGAGCAGTTCTTC.

The gene calls are TRBV14 and TRBJ1-2, with D maybe TRBD1 (6 bases). The V gene lost 4 bases and the J gene lost 6 bases, with 15 bases spanning the gap. CDR1 SGHDN and CDR2 FVKESK come from the germline V gene. The CDR3 is 14 amino acids. CDR3 region: CASSPTGDRDGYTF. CDR3 bases: TGTGCCAGCAGCCCGACAGGAGATAGGGATGGCTACACCTTC.

The genes are TRBV21-1 and TRBJ2-2; TRBD2, the table's D call, was not compared with the DNA. TRBV21-1 is tagged as a pseudogene. This CDR3 has 16 residues. This chain's CDR3 is CASSNSFNPNTGELFF. The CDR3 coding sequence is TGTGCCAGCAGCAATAGTTTCAACCCGAACACCGGGGAGCTGTTTTTT.

The gene calls are TRBV6-1 and TRBJ1-2; 9 nucleotides align to TRBD1. Trimming removed 5 bases from V and 4 bases from J; junction bases left unmatched: 5. Germline CDR1 MNHNS, CDR2 SASEGT. The CDR3 contains 14 residues. The CDR3 reads CASSRTGEAYGYTF. The CDR3 bases are TGTGCCAGCAGTCGGACAGGGGAGGCCTATGGCTACACCTTC.

The chain recombines TRBV28 with TRBJ2-1; 9 bases align to TRBD2. Germline V gene lookup returns CDR1 MDHEN and CDR2 SYDVKM. Unmatched junction bases numbered 6, after V lost 3 bases and J lost 3 bases. The CDR3 covers 16 residues. CDR3: CASSFWASGVYNEQFF. The CDR3 nucleotides read TGTGCCAGCAGTTTCTGGGCTAGCGGGGTCTACAATGAGCAGTTCTTC.

V gene TRBV7-9 combines with J gene TRBJ2-7; TRBD2 is a possible D gene (6 bases). Germline V gives CDR1 SEHNR, CDR2 FQNEAQ (reference sequence). The length of the CDR3 is 14 residues. Trimming removed 6 bases at V and 2 bases at J, with 14 bases between. CDR3 in amino acids: CASSELGGTYEQYF. The CDR3, as DNA: TGTGCCAGCAGTGAACTCGGGGGAACCTACGAGCAGTACTTC.

V usage is TRBV2 and J usage is TRBJ2-2; 8 bases are shared with TRBD1. J was trimmed by 5 bases and V by 6 bases; bases with no gene match: 14. CDR3 length: 17 amino acids. Per germline, CDR1 SNHLY and CDR2 FYNNEI. CDR3 nucleotide sequence: TGTGCCAGCAGCCCCACCGGACAGGGCTGGGGGACCGGGGAGCTGTTTTTT. Translation: CASSPTGQGWGTGELFF.

The V call is TRBV27, the J call TRBJ2-1, with TRBD2 matching 12 bases. Germline trimming cut 5 bases from V and 3 bases from J; bases unmatched to any gene: 5. CDR1 is MNHEY and CDR2 is SMNVEV in the germline V gene (reference sequence). The length of the CDR3 is 16 residues. Here the CDR3 reads CASSPPGLAGYNEQFF. Here the CDR3 DNA reads TGTGCCAGCAGTCCACCGGGACTAGCGGGCTACAATGAGCAGTTCTTC.

Regarding this clone: Different DNA sequences within this sample yield the same CDR3. The V gene is TRBV20-1, the J gene TRBJ2-7; 7 bases agree with TRBD2. The CDR3 runs to 10 residues. Per germline, CDR1 DFQATT and CDR2 SNEGSKA (reference sequence). V was clipped by 5 bases and J by 7 bases; unmatched bases: 2. The CDR3 bases are TGCAGTGCTGGGGGAGGGGAGCAGTACTTC. This translates into CSAGGGEQYF.

The chain joins TRBV7-9 to TRBJ2-1; 7 bases are a match to TRBD1. This CDR3 region has 14 residues. Germline V gene data show CDR1 as SEHNR and CDR2 as FQNEAQ (reference sequence). V trimming: 4 bases; J trimming: 3 bases; junction bases outside the gene matches: 3. CDR3 nucleotide sequence: TGTGCCAGCAGCTCGTGGACAGGCTACAATGAGCAGTTCTTC. This gives the protein CASSSWTGYNEQFF.

At least ten counts were recorded for this clone. The V gene is TRBV18, the J gene TRBJ1-1; TRBD1 agrees at 7 bases. The CDR3 extends over 16 amino acids. From germline, CDR1 is KGHSH and CDR2 LQKENI. V was pared by 3 bases and J by 5 bases, with 12 bases of the junction left unmatched. This CDR3 reads CASSPRQGRAGTEAFF. The CDR3 nucleotides read TGTGCCAGCTCACCTCGACAGGGCAGGGCGGGGACTGAAGCTTTCTTT. The whole variable domain, remainder taken from reference TRBV18 and TRBJ1-1, is NAGVMQNPRHLVRRRGQEARLRCSPMKGHSHVYWYRQLPEEGLKFMVYLQKENIIDESGMPKERFSAEFPKEGPSILRIQQVVRGDSAAYFCASSPRQGRAGTEAFFGQGTRLTVV.

The CDR3, as DNA: TGTGCCAGCAGCCGGACAGGGCAACCCTACGAGCAGTACTTC. It specifies CASSRTGQPYEQYF. The chain combines TRBV11-3 with TRBJ2-7, with 8 bases that match TRBD1. Germline CDR1 SGHNT, CDR2 YENEEA. The J segment lost 2 bases and the V segment lost 5 bases, leaving 5 bases of the junction unmatched. The CDR3 spans 14 residues.

This clone was picked up one time. This rearrangement joins TRBV18 to TRBJ1-1; 9 bases map to TRBD1. CDR3 length: 14 residues. Trimming removed 4 bases from V and 3 bases from J; junction bases left unmatched: 3. Germline V gene data show CDR1 as KGHSH and CDR2 as LQKENI. The CDR3 region has the DNA TGTGCCAGCTCACTACAGGGGGCGCACACTGAAGCTTTCTTT. It translates to CASSLQGAHTEAFF.

The chain uses TRBV20-1 and TRBJ2-5, with TRBD2 identical over 10 bases. V lost 8 bases to trimming and J lost 4 bases; unmatched junction nucleotides: 1. Looked up from germline, CDR1 is DFQATT and CDR2 is SNEGSKA (reference sequence). This CDR3 has 11 amino acids. The CDR3 bases are TGCAGTCGACTAGCGGGAGAGACCCAGTACTTC. This sequence encodes CSRLAGETQYF.

The chain couples TRBV9 to TRBJ2-3, with 9 bases matching TRBD2. There are 15 residues in the CDR3. The junction had 7 bases not matched to a gene; V was cut back by 4 bases and J by 4 bases. Germline V CDR1 and CDR2: SGDLS, YYNGEE. CDR3 DNA sequence: TGTGCCAGCAGCTCAAATAGCGGGAGCGCAGATACGCAGTATTTT. It yields the protein CASSSNSGSADTQYF.

This clone was counted a few times. The chain is built from TRBV2 and TRBJ2-1, with D perhaps matching TRBD1 (6 bases). The germline CDR1 and CDR2 sequences are SNHLY and FYNNEI. V lost 7 bases to trimming and J lost 8 bases, with 18 bases between them. This CDR3 is built from 14 residues. Here the CDR3 DNA reads TGTGCCAGCATAGTGGGGCAGGGGATCGATGAGCAGTTCTTC. It yields the protein CASIVGQGIDEQFF.

The chain couples TRBV29-1 to TRBJ2-7, with TRBD2 matching 14 bases. Per the germline V gene, CDR1 is SQVTM and CDR2 is ANQGSEA. The CDR3 contains 15 residues. J gave up 6 bases and V 6 bases, and 10 bases lay outside the gene matches. CDR3 loop: CSVAGLAGVKGEQYF. In DNA form, the CDR3 reads TGCAGCGTCGCGGGACTAGCGGGAGTCAAGGGCGAGCAGTACTTC.

This chain uses TRBV19 with TRBJ1-2; 8 positions match TRBD1. Germline lookup yields CDR1 LNHDA and CDR2 SQIVND (reference sequence). The CDR3 is made up of 13 amino acids. The V and J ends lost 2 bases and 7 bases, in that order; junction bases with no gene match: 3. The CDR3 DNA reads as TGTGCCAGTAGTATAAGGGACAGGCTTGGCTACACCTTC. Amino acids: CASSIRDRLGYTF.

To note about this clone: The junction differs from germline at one of its ends, possibly a read error. The chain joins TRBV28 to TRBJ2-7, with 8 nucleotides matching TRBD2. CDR3 size: 17 residues. Germline V gene data show CDR1 as MDHEN and CDR2 as SYDVKM. DNA for the CDR3: TGTGCCAGCAGTAGCGAGGGGGGTATAGCGGGGCCCTACGCGCAGTACTTC. The encoded protein is CASSSEGGIAGPYAQYF.

The chain links TRBV19 to TRBJ2-3; 10 bases line up with TRBD1. The CDR3 length is 16 residues. V dropped 6 bases and J dropped 5; count of bases not matched to a gene: 11. The V gene's germline CDR1 is LNHDA and CDR2 SQIVND (reference sequence). The CDR3 bases are TGTGCCAGTAGAACATCCGGGACAGGGGCAGGAGATACGCAGTATTTT. Its translation: CASRTSGTGAGDTQYF.

Here the CDR3 DNA reads TGTGCCAGCAGTCTACTAGCGGGAGGTTCCTACGAGCAGTACTTC. This translates into CASSLLAGGSYEQYF. J is TRBJ2-7 and V is TRBV6-1; TRBD2 agrees at 12 bases. Germline V lookup: CDR1 MNHNS, CDR2 SASEGT. The CDR3 spans 15 residues. V shed 5 bases, J shed 1 base, and the junction held 3 bases outside the gene matches.

The gene calls are TRBV5-1 and TRBJ1-1; TRBD1 is a possible D gene (5 bases). The CDR3 totals 14 residues. The V end was cut by 0 bases, the J end by 0 bases, with 6 bases between. Germline-derived CDR1 and CDR2 are SGHRS and YFSETQ. The CDR3 sequence is CASSLEGLNTEAFF. CDR3 DNA sequence: TGCGCCAGCAGCTTGGAGGGGCTGAACACTGAAGCTTTCTTT.

The rearrangement joins TRBV2 to TRBJ2-3, with 9 bases fitting TRBD2. With 6 bases clipped from V and 3 bases from J, the junction kept 7 bases outside the gene matches. The germline gives CDR1 SNHLY, CDR2 FYNNEI. The CDR3 length is 15 residues. The CDR3 bases are TGTGCCAGCAGGACGGAGCGGGAGGTAACAGATACGCAGTATTTT. This sequence encodes CASRTEREVTDTQYF.

The rearrangement links TRBV30 to TRBJ1-1; D uncertain. The CDR3 is 14 amino acids. The V end was cut by 3 bases, the J end by 0 bases, with 11 bases between. Germline CDR1 reads GTSNPN; CDR2 reads SVGIG (reference sequence). Here the CDR3 DNA reads TGTGCCTGGAGATCCAGTTACATGAACACTGAAGCTTTCTTT. It codes for CAWRSSYMNTEAFF.

The chain recombines TRBV2 with TRBJ1-2, with 8 bases that match TRBD1. Trimming removed 2 bases from V and 8 bases from J; junction bases left unmatched: 4. The CDR3 is 13 residues long. CDR1 is SNHLY, CDR2 FYNNEI, per germline. The CDR3 spells CASSEQGAKGYTF. The CDR3 nucleotides are TGTGCCAGCAGTGAACAGGGGGCTAAAGGCTACACCTTC.

This clone was seen once. The rearrangement uses TRBV10-1 and TRBJ2-7; D gene uncertain. Between the trimmed V and J ends, which lost 0 bases and 5 bases, there was a span of 11 bases. Germline V gene data show CDR1 as WNHNN and CDR2 as SYGVQD (reference sequence). The CDR3 runs to 14 residues. The CDR3 spells CASSESTRHDEQYF. The CDR3 nucleotides are TGCGCCAGCAGTGAGTCGACTCGTCACGACGAGCAGTACTTC.

This clone came up a few times. In DNA form, the CDR3 reads TGTGCTAGTGGTTTGGGAGAAGAATGGACTGCCAAAATCTACGAGCAGTACTTC. This gives the protein CASGLGEEWTAKIYEQYF. This chain uses TRBV12-5 with TRBJ2-7; D possibly corresponds to TRBD2 (5 bases). This CDR3 is 18 amino acids long. Germline assignment: CDR1 LGHNT and CDR2 FRNRAP. Trimming took off 1 base at V and 3 bases at J, with 22 bases between the two ends.